The clone carrying this T cell receptor beta chain has a count of ten or more. TCRdb independently ran MiXCR on the RT-PCR reads; one entry per CDR3 protein. The sample gives about 700,000 distinct CDR3 sequences, 12% to 15% of which show up once; 3.6% is in the top ten. Trimming removed 4 bases from V and 4 bases from J, with 6 bases in between. The germline gives CDR1 MNHEY, CDR2 SVGAGI. CDR3 size: 12 residues. This clonotype originated in a female donor in good health, serving as a healthy control. The chain couples TRBV6-5 to TRBJ2-3; no clear D gene. What was sequenced was memory CD4+ T cells from blood. Written as DNA, the CDR3 is TGTGCCAGCAGTTCCCTAGCAGATACGCAGTATTTT. Amino acids: CASSSLADTQYF.